The entry below gives a single T cell receptor (beta chain) sequence along with its context. The antigen remains undetermined. The sample belongs to a study of blood T cells in healthy people across ages. Study-level findings and limits: Naive and antigen-experienced cells were not separated, limiting conclusive comparison. Among T cells, TCR beta diversity per million cells dropped roughly linearly as age rose.

A second PCR of 7 to 11 cycles used a sample-barcoded 5' primer and a J-beta primer mix. TCRdb fed the 5' RACE reads into MiXCR, producing one record per CDR3 protein. The repertoire consists of roughly 1.5 million distinct CDR3 sequences, with approximately 43% occurring once and the leading ten covering roughly 3.7%. The CDR3 is made up of 17 amino acids. From germline, CDR1 is KGHDR and CDR2 SFDVKD. J gave up 9 bases and V 0 bases, and 8 bases lay outside the gene matches. Every donor contributed about 10 milliliters of peripheral blood by blood draw. The origin of this receptor is a woman in her late teens or twenties in good health. This sequence joins TRBV24-1 and TRBJ2-1; TRBD2 matches at 12 bases. The sequencing sample was made of blood. The CDR3 nucleotides read TGTGCCACCAGTGATTTGCAAACTAGCGGGGGGATTGGTGAGCAGTTCTTC. Protein: CATSDLQTSGGIGEQFF.